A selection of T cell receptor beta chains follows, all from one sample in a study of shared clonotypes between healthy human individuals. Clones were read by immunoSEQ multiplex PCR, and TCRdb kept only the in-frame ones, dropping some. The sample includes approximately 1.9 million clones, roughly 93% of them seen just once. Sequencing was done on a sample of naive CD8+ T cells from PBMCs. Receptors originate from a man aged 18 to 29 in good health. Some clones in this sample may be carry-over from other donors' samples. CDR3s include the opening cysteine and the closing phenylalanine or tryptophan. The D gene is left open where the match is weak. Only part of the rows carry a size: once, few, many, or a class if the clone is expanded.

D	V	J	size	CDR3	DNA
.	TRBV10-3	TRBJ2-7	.	CAIGEGGSVEQYF	TGTGCCATCGGGGAGGGGGGGTCGGTAGAGCAGTACTTC
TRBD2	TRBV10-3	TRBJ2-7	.	CAIGGWSLAGPHEQYF	TGTGCCATCGGAGGGTGGAGCTTAGCGGGTCCCCACGAGCAGTACTTC
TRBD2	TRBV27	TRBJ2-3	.	CASSPLAGTGLGDTQYF	TGTGCCAGCAGTCCCCTAGCGGGAACGGGCCTGGGAGATACGCAGTATTTT
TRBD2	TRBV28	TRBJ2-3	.	CASRTLAGAPDTQYF	TGTGCCAGCAGAACACTAGCGGGCGCACCAGATACGCAGTATTTT
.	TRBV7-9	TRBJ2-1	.	CASSFAGFGYNEQFF	TGTGCCAGCAGCTTCGCAGGGTTTGGTTACAATGAGCAGTTCTTC
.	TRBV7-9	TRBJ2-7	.	CASSRGQTPYEQYF	TGTGCCAGCAGCCGAGGACAGACACCTTACGAGCAGTACTTC
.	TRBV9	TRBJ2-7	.	CASSAAQGFYEQYF	TGTGCCAGCAGCGCAGCCCAGGGTTTCTACGAGCAGTACTTC
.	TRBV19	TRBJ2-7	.	CASSRGPGTLDF	TGTGCCAGTAGTAGGGGACCCGGGACCCTGGACTTC
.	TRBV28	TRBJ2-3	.	CATGLASPDTQYF	TGTGCCACCGGCTTAGCGAGCCCAGATACGCAGTATTTT
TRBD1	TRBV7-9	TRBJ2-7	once	CASESGGLYEQYF	TGTGCCAGCGAATCAGGGGGCCTCTACGAGCAGTACTTC
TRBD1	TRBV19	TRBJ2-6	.	CASSTRTGGPSPGANVLTF	TGTGCCAGTAGTACGAGGACAGGGGGCCCCTCGCCAGGGGCCAACGTCCTGACTTTC
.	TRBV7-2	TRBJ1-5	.	CASSFLYSNQPQHF	TGTGCCAGCAGCTTCCTATATAGCAATCAGCCCCAGCATTTT
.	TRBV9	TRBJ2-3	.	CASSGGLPTDTQYF	TGTGCCAGCAGCGGGGGACTCCCCACAGATACGCAGTATTTT
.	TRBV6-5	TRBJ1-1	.	CASSLGGEAFF	TGTGCCAGCAGTTTGGGGGGGGAAGCTTTCTTT
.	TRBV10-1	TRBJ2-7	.	CANKTEGNSNYEQYF	TGCGCCAACAAAACCGAGGGGAACTCCAACTACGAGCAGTACTTC
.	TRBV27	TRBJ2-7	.	CASSLGQSYEQYF	TGTGCCAGCAGTTTAGGTCAGTCCTACGAGCAGTACTTC
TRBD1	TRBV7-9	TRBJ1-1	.	CASILPRGVNTEAFF	TGTGCCAGTATCCTCCCCAGGGGGGTGAACACTGAAGCTTTCTTT
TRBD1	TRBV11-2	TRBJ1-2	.	CASSSARGKPTNYGYTF	TGTGCCAGCAGCTCCGCCAGGGGGAAGCCGACTAACTATGGCTACACCTTC
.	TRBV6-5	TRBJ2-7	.	CASSYFSHYEQYF	TGTGCCAGCAGTTACTTTTCCCACTACGAGCAGTACTTC
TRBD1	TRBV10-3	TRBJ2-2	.	CASQPAQEDRLNTGELFF	TGTGCCAGCCAGCCCGCGCAAGAGGACAGGCTTAACACCGGGGAGCTGTTTTTT
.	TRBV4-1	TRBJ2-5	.	CASSQLYETQYF	TGCGCCAGCAGCCAATTATACGAGACCCAGTACTTC
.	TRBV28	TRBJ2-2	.	CASNPLEPTPTGELFF	TGTGCCAGCAATCCCCTTGAGCCGACCCCTACCGGGGAGCTGTTTTTT
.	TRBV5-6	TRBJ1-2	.	CASSFGTPGGYTF	TGTGCCAGCAGCTTCGGCACCCCAGGTGGCTACACCTTC
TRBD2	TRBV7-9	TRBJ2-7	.	CASSPSGGYEQYF	TGTGCCAGCAGCCCTAGCGGGGGATACGAGCAGTACTTC
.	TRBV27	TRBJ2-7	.	CASSPGYEQYF	TGTGCCAGCAGTCCCGGCTACGAGCAGTACTTC